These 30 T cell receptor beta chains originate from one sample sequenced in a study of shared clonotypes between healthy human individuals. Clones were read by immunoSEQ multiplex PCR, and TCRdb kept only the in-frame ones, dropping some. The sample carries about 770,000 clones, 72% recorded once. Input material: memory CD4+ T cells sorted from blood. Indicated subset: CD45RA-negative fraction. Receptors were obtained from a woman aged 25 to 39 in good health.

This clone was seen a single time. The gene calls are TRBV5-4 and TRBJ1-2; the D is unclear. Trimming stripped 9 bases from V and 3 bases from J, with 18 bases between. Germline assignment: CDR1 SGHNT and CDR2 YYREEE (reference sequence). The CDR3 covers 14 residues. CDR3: CATKARPWDYGYTF. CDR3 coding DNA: TGTGCCACTAAGGCCCGACCCTGGGACTATGGCTACACCTTC. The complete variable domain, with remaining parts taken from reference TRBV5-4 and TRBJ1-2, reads ETGVTQSPTHLIKTRGQQVTLRCSSQSGHNTVSWYQQALGQGPQFIFQYYREEENGRGNFPPRFSGLQFPNYSSELNVNALELDDSALYLCATKARPWDYGYTFGSGTRLTVV.

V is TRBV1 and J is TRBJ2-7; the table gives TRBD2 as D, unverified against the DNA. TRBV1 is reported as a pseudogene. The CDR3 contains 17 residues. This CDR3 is CTSSQDKASGSIYEQYF. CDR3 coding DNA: TGCACCAGCAGCCAAGATAAGGCTAGCGGGAGTATATACGAGCAGTACTTC.

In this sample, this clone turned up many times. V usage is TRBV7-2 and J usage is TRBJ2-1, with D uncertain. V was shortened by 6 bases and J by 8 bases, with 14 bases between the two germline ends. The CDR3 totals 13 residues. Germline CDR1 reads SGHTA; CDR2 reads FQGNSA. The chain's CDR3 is CASRMYLQDEQFF. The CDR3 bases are TGTGCCAGCAGGATGTACCTGCAGGATGAGCAGTTCTTC.

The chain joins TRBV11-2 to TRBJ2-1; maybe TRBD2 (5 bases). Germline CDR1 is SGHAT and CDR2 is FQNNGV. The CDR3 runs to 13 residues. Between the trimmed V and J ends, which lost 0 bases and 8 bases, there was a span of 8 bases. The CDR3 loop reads CASSLDRGYEQFF. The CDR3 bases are TGTGCCAGCAGCTTAGATCGGGGATATGAGCAGTTCTTC.

The CDR3 DNA sequence: TGTGCCAGCAGTTTATGGGGACCGCTCATGAACACTGAAGCTTTCTTT. Translating it yields CASSLWGPLMNTEAFF. This chain uses TRBV27 with TRBJ1-1; TRBD1 is a possible D gene (5 bases). Germline lookup yields CDR1 MNHEY and CDR2 SMNVEV (reference sequence). This CDR3 has 16 amino acids. V shed 1 base and J shed 0 bases, with 12 bases lying between them.

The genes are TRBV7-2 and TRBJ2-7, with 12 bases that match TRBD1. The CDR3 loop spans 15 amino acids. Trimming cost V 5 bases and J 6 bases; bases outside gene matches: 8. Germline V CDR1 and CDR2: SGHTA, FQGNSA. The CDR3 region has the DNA TGTGCCAGCAGCCGACCCGGGACAGGGGGCTTCGAGCAGTACTTC. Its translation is CASSRPGTGGFEQYF. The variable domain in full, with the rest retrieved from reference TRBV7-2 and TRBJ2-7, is GAGVSQSPSNKVTEKGKDVELRCDPISGHTALYWYRQSLGQGLEFLIYFQGNSAPDKSGLPSDRFSAERTGGSVSTLTIQRTQQEDSAVYLCASSRPGTGGFEQYFGPGTRLTVT.

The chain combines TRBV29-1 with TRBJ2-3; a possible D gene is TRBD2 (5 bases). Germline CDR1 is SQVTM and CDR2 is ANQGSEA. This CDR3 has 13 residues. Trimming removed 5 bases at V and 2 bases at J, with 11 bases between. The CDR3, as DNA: TGCAGCGTTCGAGGACTTACCACAGATACGCAGTATTTT. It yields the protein CSVRGLTTDTQYF.

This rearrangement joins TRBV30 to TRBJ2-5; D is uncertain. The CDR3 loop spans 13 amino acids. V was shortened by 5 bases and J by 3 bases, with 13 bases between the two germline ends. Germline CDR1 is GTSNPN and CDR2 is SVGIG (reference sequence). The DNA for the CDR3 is TGTGCCTGGGCAGTTGGTCTGGAAGAGACCCAGTACTTC. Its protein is CAWAVGLEETQYF.

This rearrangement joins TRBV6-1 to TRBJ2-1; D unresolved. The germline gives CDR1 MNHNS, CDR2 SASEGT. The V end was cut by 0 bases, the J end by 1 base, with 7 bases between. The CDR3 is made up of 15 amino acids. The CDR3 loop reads CASSEAPRSYNEQFF. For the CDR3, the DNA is TGTGCCAGCAGTGAAGCGCCGAGGTCCTACAATGAGCAGTTCTTC.

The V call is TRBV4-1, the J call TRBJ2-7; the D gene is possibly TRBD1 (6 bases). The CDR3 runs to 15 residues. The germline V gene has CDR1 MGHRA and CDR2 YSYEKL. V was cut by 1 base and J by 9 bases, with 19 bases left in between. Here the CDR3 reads CASSQAEKQGNMQYF. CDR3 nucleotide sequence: TGCGCCAGCAGCCAAGCGGAAAAACAGGGCAATATGCAGTACTTC.

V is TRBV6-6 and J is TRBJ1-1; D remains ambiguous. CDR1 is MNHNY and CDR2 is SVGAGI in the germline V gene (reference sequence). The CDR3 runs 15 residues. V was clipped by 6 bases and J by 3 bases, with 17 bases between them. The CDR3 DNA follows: TGTGCCAGCAGCCGACATCTGAGTTTGGACACTGAAGCTTTCTTT. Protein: CASSRHLSLDTEAFF.

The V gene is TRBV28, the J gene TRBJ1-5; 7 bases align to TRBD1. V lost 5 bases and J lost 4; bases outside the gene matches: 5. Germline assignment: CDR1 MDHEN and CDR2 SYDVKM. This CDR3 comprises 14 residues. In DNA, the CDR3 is TGTGCCAGCAGTCAGACGACAGGGAATCAGCCCCAGCATTTT. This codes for CASSQTTGNQPQHF.

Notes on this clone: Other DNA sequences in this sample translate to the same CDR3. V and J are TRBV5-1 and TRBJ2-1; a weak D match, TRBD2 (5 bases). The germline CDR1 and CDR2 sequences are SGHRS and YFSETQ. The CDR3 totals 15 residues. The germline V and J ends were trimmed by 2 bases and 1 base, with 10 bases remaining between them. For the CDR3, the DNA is TGCGCCAGCAGCTTTGATAGAGGGTCCTACAATGAGCAGTTCTTC. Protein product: CASSFDRGSYNEQFF.

This CDR3 is CASSLTSGSKASTDTQYF. The CDR3 DNA reads TGTGCCAGCAGCTTGACTAGCGGGAGCAAAGCTAGCACAGATACGCAGTATTTT. This chain links TRBV11-3 with TRBJ2-3, with 12 bases fitting TRBD2. The J segment lost 0 bases and the V segment lost 3 bases, leaving 7 bases of the junction unmatched. CDR1 is SGHNT and CDR2 is YENEEA in the germline V gene. CDR3 length equals 18 residues.

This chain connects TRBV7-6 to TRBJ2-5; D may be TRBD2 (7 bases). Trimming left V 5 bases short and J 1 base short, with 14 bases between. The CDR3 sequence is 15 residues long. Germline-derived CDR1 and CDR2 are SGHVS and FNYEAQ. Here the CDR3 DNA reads TGTGCCAGCAGCCAGGGGAGCGGGGTCCAAGAGACCCAGTACTTC. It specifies CASSQGSGVQETQYF.

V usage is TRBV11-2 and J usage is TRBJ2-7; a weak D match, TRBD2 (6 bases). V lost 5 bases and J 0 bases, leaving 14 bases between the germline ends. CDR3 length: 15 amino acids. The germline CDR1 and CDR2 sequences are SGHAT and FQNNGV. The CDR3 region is CASSKAGTLSYEQYF. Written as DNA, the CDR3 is TGTGCCAGCAGCAAAGCCGGGACTCTCTCCTACGAGCAGTACTTC.

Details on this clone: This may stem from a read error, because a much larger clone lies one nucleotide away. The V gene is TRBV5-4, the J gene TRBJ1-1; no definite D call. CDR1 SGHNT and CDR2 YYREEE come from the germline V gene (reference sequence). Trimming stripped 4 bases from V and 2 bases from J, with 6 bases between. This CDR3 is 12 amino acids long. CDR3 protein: CASSTHNTEAFF. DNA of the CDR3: TGTGCCAGCAGCACTCATAACACTGAAGCTTTCTTT. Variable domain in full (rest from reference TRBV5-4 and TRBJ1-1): ETGVTQSPTHLIKTRGQQVTLRCSSQSGHNTVSWYQQALGQGPQFIFQYYREEENGRGNFPPRFSGLQFPNYSSELNVNALELDDSALYLCASSTHNTEAFFGQGTRLTVV.

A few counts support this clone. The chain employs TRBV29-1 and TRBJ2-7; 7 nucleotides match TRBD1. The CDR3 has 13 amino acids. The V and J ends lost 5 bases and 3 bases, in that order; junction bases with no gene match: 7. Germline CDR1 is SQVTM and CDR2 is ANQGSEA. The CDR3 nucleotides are TGCAGCGTTTCTACAGGGGCAGGCTACGAGCAGTACTTC. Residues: CSVSTGAGYEQYF.

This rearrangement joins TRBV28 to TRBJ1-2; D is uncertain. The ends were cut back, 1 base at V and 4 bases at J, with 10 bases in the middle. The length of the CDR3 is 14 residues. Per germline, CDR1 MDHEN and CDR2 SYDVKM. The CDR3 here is CASSLFGWVYGYTF. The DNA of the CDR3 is TGTGCCAGCAGTTTATTCGGATGGGTCTATGGCTACACCTTC.

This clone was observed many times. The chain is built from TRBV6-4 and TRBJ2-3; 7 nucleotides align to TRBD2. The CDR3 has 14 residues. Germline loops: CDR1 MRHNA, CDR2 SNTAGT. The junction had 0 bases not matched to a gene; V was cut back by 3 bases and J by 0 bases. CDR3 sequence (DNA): TGTGCCAGCAGTGAGCGGGGGAGCACAGATACGCAGTATTTT. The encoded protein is CASSERGSTDTQYF.

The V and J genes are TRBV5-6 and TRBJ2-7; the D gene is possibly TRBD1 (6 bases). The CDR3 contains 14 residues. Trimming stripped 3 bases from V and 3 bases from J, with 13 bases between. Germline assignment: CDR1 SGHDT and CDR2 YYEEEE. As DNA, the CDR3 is TGTGCCAGCAGCTCTAAAGACAGGTACTACGAGCAGTACTTC. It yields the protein CASSSKDRYYEQYF.

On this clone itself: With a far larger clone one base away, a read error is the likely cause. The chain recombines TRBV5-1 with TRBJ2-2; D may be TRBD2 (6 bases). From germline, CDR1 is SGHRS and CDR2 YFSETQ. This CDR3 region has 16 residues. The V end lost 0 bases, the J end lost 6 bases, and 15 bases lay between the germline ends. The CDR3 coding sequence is TGCGCCAGCAGCTTGGTCCTAGTGGGAGGATCCGGGGAGCTGTTTTTT. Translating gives CASSLVLVGGSGELFF.

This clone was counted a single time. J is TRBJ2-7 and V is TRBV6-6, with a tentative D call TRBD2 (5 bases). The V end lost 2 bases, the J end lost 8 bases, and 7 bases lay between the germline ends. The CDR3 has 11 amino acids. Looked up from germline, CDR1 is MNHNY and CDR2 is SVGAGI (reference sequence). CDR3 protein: CASSYGGQQYF. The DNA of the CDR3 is TGTGCCAGCAGTTACGGCGGGCAGCAGTACTTC.

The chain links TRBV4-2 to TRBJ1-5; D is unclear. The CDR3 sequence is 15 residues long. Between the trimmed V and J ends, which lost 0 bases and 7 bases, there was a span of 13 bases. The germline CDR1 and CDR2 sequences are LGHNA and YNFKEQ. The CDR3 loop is CASSQDKGRRQPQHF. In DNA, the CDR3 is TGTGCCAGCAGCCAAGACAAGGGAAGGCGCCAGCCCCAGCATTTT.

In nucleotides, the CDR3 is TGTGCCAGCAGCGACCGACTAGCGGGGAACACCGGGGAGCTGTTTTTT. This sequence encodes CASSDRLAGNTGELFF. The V gene is TRBV7-9, the J gene TRBJ2-2; 10 bases are a match to TRBD2. Germline V CDR1 and CDR2: SEHNR, FQNEAQ (reference sequence). The CDR3 totals 16 residues. V shed 5 bases, J shed 1 base, and the junction held 4 bases outside the gene matches.

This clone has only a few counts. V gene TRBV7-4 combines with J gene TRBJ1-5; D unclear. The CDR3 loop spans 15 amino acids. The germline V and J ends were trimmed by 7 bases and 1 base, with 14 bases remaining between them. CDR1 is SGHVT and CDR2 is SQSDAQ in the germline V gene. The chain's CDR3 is CASNPTGISNQPQHF. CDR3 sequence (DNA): TGTGCCAGCAACCCAACCGGGATCAGCAATCAGCCCCAGCATTTT.

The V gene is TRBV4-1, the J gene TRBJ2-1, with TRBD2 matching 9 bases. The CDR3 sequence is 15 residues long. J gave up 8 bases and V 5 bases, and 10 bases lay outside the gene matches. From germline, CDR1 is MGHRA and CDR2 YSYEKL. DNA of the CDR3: TGCGCCAGCAGCTTTAACAAGCGGGAGGCCCATGAGCAGTTCTTC. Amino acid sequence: CASSFNKREAHEQFF.

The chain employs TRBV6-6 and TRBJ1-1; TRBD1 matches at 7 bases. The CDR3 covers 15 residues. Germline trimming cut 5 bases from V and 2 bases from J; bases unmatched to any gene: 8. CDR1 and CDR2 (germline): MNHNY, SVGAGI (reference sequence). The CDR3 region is CASSARTGHNTEAFF. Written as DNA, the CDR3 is TGTGCCAGCAGTGCCAGGACAGGACACAACACTGAAGCTTTCTTT.

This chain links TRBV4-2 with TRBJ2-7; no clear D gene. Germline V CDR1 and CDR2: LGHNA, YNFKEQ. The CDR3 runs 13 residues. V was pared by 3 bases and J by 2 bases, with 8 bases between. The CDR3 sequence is CASSHGEAYEQYF. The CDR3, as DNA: TGTGCCAGCAGCCATGGAGAGGCCTACGAGCAGTACTTC.

CDR3 in DNA: TGCAGCGGTGGGACAGGGGCGTACGATACGCAGTATTTT. Protein product: CSGGTGAYDTQYF. The chain joins TRBV29-1 to TRBJ2-3; 10 bases are a match to TRBD1. V was pared by 7 bases and J by 6 bases, with 7 bases of the junction left unmatched. CDR3 length: 13 residues. Per germline, CDR1 SQVTM and CDR2 ANQGSEA.